The entry below gives a single TCR beta chain sequence along with its context. The length of the CDR3 is 14 residues. Germline V lookup: CDR1 MGHRA, CDR2 YSYEKL. The V gene end was trimmed by 2 bases and the J gene end by 7 bases; junction bases not matched to a gene: 4. These data belong to a study of T-cell reconstitution after alpha-beta-depleted transplantation in children. Unique molecular identifiers were used to barcode this TCRbeta library. In TCRdb, the PCR reads were re-called with MiXCR into one record per CDR3 protein. The data contain roughly 400,000 distinct CDR3 sequences, around 20% of them singletons.

The TCR comes from a human donor who donated a stem cell graft to a child with acute myeloid leukemia. The chain has TRBV4-1 and TRBJ2-1; 8 bases are a match to TRBD2. Sequenced here: PBMCs from the stem cell graft donor, sampled from the stem cell graft. Written as DNA, the CDR3 is TGCGCCAGCAGCCAACGACTAGCGCTTAATGAGCAGTTCTTC. Encoded protein: CASSQRLALNEQFF.